These T cell receptor beta chains were read from a single sample in a study of blood T cells in healthy people across ages. TCRdb ran MiXCR on the 5' RACE reads and lists one entry per CDR3 protein. The sample has about 930,000 distinct CDR3 sequences; 25% to 30% are singletons. These data were also reused for a study on T cells of mothers and their children.

The specimen sequenced was blood. Receptor source: a woman in her thirties or forties in good health. The CDR3 runs from the conserved cysteine through the conserved F or W. The D gene is left open where the match is weak. Size tells how often a clone was seen (once, few, many) or the class of an expanded clone, and some rows leave it out.

j_call v_call clone_size d_call cdr3_aa cdr3_nt
TRBJ1-1 TRBV3-1 . . CASSPWIGRERGEAFF TGTGCCAGCAGCCCATGGATCGGTAGGGAGAGGGGTGAAGCTTTCTTT
TRBJ2-7 TRBV12-3/TRBV12-4 many . CASSFRGVYSYEQYF TGTGCCAGCAGTTTCAGGGGGGTCTACTCCTACGAGCAGTACTTC
TRBJ2-6 TRBV7-3 many . CASSPNLGRTRTSGANVLTF TGTGCCAGCAGCCCCAATTTGGGACGGACGCGGACCTCTGGGGCCAACGTCCTGACTTTC
TRBJ1-1 TRBV11-2 few . CASSLDIGTGEAFF TGTGCCAGCAGCTTAGATATAGGGACGGGGGAAGCTTTCTTT
TRBJ1-4 TRBV20-1 many . CSARDGGIKEKLFF TGCAGTGCTAGAGATGGGGGTATCAAGGAAAAACTGTTTTTT
TRBJ2-5 TRBV4-1 many . CASSQDSTRGETQYF TGCGCCAGCAGCCAAGATTCGACAAGGGGTGAGACCCAGTACTTC
TRBJ2-7 TRBV6-5 . TRBD2 CASSSLRLTGGYEQYF TGTGCCAGCAGTTCCCTAAGACTAACGGGGGGATACGAGCAGTACTTC
TRBJ1-5 TRBV28 . TRBD1 CASSTSDRGRQPQHF TGTGCCAGCAGTACCTCGGACAGGGGGCGACAGCCCCAGCATTTT
TRBJ1-4 TRBV20-1 . . CSAPAAWGKLFF TGCAGTGCTCCAGCGGCCTGGGGAAAACTGTTTTTT
TRBJ2-4 TRBV20-1 few . CSAPALRGSKNIQYF TGCAGTGCTCCCGCTCTGAGGGGATCCAAAAACATTCAGTACTTC
TRBJ1-1 TRBV10-3 . . CAISDRGAGVMNTEAFF TGTGCCATCAGTGATAGGGGGGCAGGGGTCATGAACACTGAAGCTTTCTTT
TRBJ1-1 TRBV5-1 . . CASSLAKDTEAFF TGCGCCAGCAGCTTGGCCAAGGACACTGAAGCTTTCTTT
TRBJ1-4 TRBV24-1 . . CATSAGGVDEKLFF TGTGCCACCAGTGCGGGAGGCGTGGATGAAAAACTGTTTTTT
TRBJ2-7 TRBV28 . TRBD1 CALARTGGSYEQYF TGTGCCCTAGCCCGGACAGGGGGGTCCTACGAGCAGTACTTC
TRBJ1-5 TRBV12-3/TRBV12-4 . . CASSPNRDSNQPQHF TGTGCCAGCAGTCCCAACAGGGATAGCAATCAGCCCCAGCATTTT
TRBJ2-6 TRBV2 . TRBD2 CASSHTSGEFSGANVLTF TGTGCCAGCAGTCATACTAGCGGGGAATTCTCTGGGGCCAACGTCCTGACTTTC
TRBJ2-5 TRBV9 . . CASSPLVGNRETQYF TGTGCCAGCAGCCCTCTAGTCGGGAACAGGGAGACCCAGTACTTC
TRBJ1-5 TRBV12-3/TRBV12-4 . . CASSGVGRSDQPQHF TGTGCCAGCAGTGGGGTAGGGAGGTCCGATCAGCCCCAGCATTTT
TRBJ2-7 TRBV29-1 . TRBD1 CGVKMGQGDYEQYF TGCGGCGTCAAAATGGGACAGGGGGACTACGAGCAGTACTTC
TRBJ2-1 TRBV20-1 . . CSARDPVRNEQFF TGCAGTGCTAGAGATCCCGTGAGGAATGAGCAGTTCTTC
TRBJ2-7 TRBV5-1 . . CASSFQAQGYNEQYF TGCGCCAGCAGCTTCCAGGCTCAGGGGTACAATGAGCAGTACTTC
TRBJ1-6 TRBV12-3/TRBV12-4 . . CASSLTKTNAGSPLHF TGTGCCAGCAGTTTAACGAAAACGAATGCGGGGTCACCCCTCCACTTT
TRBJ1-1 TRBV14 once TRBD1 CASNPDRGRVAFF TGTGCCAGCAACCCGGATAGGGGGCGCGTAGCTTTCTTT
TRBJ2-7 TRBV5-5 . TRBD1 CASSGTGTGGRKQYF TGTGCCAGCAGCGGAACCGGGACAGGGGGGAGAAAGCAGTACTTC
TRBJ2-5 TRBV7-3 few . CASSQLTDQETQYF TGTGCCAGCAGCCAACTGACAGACCAAGAGACCCAGTACTTC
TRBJ2-5 TRBV21-1 few . CASSKQRDQAQYF TGTGCCAGCAGCAAGCAAAGGGACCAGGCCCAGTACTTC
TRBJ1-6 TRBV27 many . CASSSGSSYNSPLHF TGTGCCAGCAGTTCAGGCAGCTCCTATAATTCACCCCTCCACTTT
TRBJ1-5 TRBV20-1 . . CSARPGAGADQPQHF TGCAGTGCCAGGCCCGGGGCAGGGGCTGATCAGCCCCAGCATTTT
TRBJ2-3 TRBV7-3 many TRBD2 CASSLAGETDTQYF TGTGCCAGCAGCTTAGCGGGGGAGACAGATACGCAGTATTTT
TRBJ2-6 TRBV7-9 many . CASSLGTSGANVLTF TGTGCCAGCAGCCTAGGCACCTCTGGGGCCAACGTCCTGACTTTC
TRBJ2-3 TRBV15 . TRBD1 CAISRVSPGQGASADTQYF TGTGCCATCAGCAGAGTGTCTCCGGGACAGGGGGCTTCCGCAGATACGCAGTATTTT
TRBJ1-5 TRBV19 few . CASSTHGGSNQPQHF TGTGCCAGTAGTACCCACGGAGGTAGCAATCAGCCCCAGCATTTT
TRBJ2-3 TRBV11-2 . . CASSLVGGKADTQYF TGTGCCAGCAGCTTGGTGGGGGGTAAGGCAGATACGCAGTATTTT
TRBJ1-5 TRBV5-1 few TRBD1 CASSLDGTGFNQPQHF TGCGCCAGCAGCCTGGATGGGACAGGGTTCAATCAGCCCCAGCATTTT
TRBJ1-2 TRBV6-5 . TRBD1 CASSIGQGSLYGYTF TGTGCCAGCAGTATTGGACAGGGGTCCCTTTATGGCTACACCTTC
TRBJ2-1 TRBV7-3 . TRBD2 CASSFTGTSGHNEQFF TGTGCCAGCAGCTTCACCGGGACTAGCGGGCACAATGAGCAGTTCTTC
TRBJ1-4 TRBV5-1 many . CASSLGNGGAEKLFF TGCGCCAGCAGCTTGGGAAATGGGGGCGCGGAAAAACTGTTTTTT
TRBJ2-5 TRBV7-2 . . CASSPGHSFGEAQYF TGTGCCAGCAGCCCGGGACACTCATTCGGAGAGGCCCAGTACTTC
TRBJ2-3 TRBV6-2/TRBV6-3 many TRBD2 CASSYSSGDTDTQYF TGTGCCAGCAGTTACTCAAGCGGGGACACAGATACGCAGTATTTT
TRBJ1-2 TRBV4-2 . . CASSQDVGDYGYTF TGTGCCAGCAGCCAAGATGTCGGAGACTATGGCTACACCTTC
TRBJ2-1 TRBV30 few . CAWSYDISSEQFF TGTGCCTGGAGCTATGACATTAGCAGTGAGCAGTTCTTC
TRBJ2-1 TRBV10-3 many TRBD1 CAISESGTGYNEQFF TGTGCCATCAGTGAGTCCGGGACAGGGTACAATGAGCAGTTCTTC
TRBJ1-1 TRBV11-1 few . CASSLVGPVAFF TGTGCCAGCAGCTTGGTGGGGCCGGTAGCTTTCTTT
TRBJ1-1 TRBV12-3/TRBV12-4 . . CASNSGTLTEAFF TGTGCCAGCAACTCCGGGACCCTCACTGAAGCTTTCTTT
TRBJ1-6 TRBV28 few TRBD1 CASSLNVGTGLNSPLHF TGTGCCAGCAGTTTAAACGTCGGGACAGGCCTTAATTCACCCCTCCACTTT
TRBJ2-7 TRBV4-1 few . CASSQTPQGYEQYF TGCGCCAGCAGCCAAACTCCCCAGGGCTACGAGCAGTACTTC
TRBJ2-5 TRBV20-1 many TRBD1 CSARGQGPQETQYF TGCAGTGCTAGAGGACAGGGCCCACAAGAGACCCAGTACTTC
TRBJ1-2 TRBV7-8 . . CASSLGVSDGYTF TGTGCCAGCAGCTTAGGGGTTTCGGATGGCTACACCTTC
TRBJ2-3 TRBV12-3/TRBV12-4 few . CASRGGPDTQYF TGTGCCAGCAGAGGGGGGCCAGATACGCAGTATTTT
TRBJ2-1 TRBV20-1 . . CSAFVTRGLYNEQFF TGCAGTGCTTTCGTCACCAGGGGTCTTTACAATGAGCAGTTCTTC
TRBJ1-2 TRBV7-2 . TRBD1 CASSSFRQGVYGYTF TGTGCCAGCAGCTCATTTCGTCAGGGGGTCTATGGCTACACCTTC
TRBJ1-1 TRBV27 few . CASRNGGIRLNTEAFF TGTGCCAGCAGAAACGGGGGGATACGATTGAACACTGAAGCTTTCTTT
TRBJ1-4 TRBV10-3 few . CAISEGGLINEKLFF TGTGCCATCAGTGAGGGGGGGCTGATTAATGAAAAACTGTTTTTT
TRBJ2-7 TRBV28 . . CASRDLRDPWGYF TGTGCCAGCAGGGACCTCCGGGACCCCTGGGGGTACTTC